This is a list of T cell receptor beta chains from one sample in a study of blood T cell repertoires in COVID-19. Only in-frame clones appear in the TCRdb table, and some are missing; sequencing was by immunoSEQ multiplex PCR. The sample carries under 250,000 clones, 83% recorded once. The sequenced sample consisted of PBMCs or T cells enriched from blood (not recorded which). These receptors were obtained from a woman in her 40s who had been exposed to COVID-19. CDR3s include the opening cysteine and the closing phenylalanine or tryptophan. A D gene is named only where the DNA matches it firmly. Not all rows give a size; the values are once, few, many and, for expanded clones, a class.

v_call: TRBV5-1; j_call: TRBJ1-1; d_call: NA; clone_size: few; cdr3_nt: TGCGCCAGCAGCTTGGTGGCGGAGAACACTGAAGCTTTCTTT; cdr3_aa: CASSLVAENTEAFF
v_call: TRBV9; j_call: TRBJ2-7; d_call: TRBD2; clone_size: NA; cdr3_nt: TGTGCCAGCAGCGTAGATCGGGGGGGCACTTACTACGAGCAGTACTTC; cdr3_aa: CASSVDRGGTYYEQYF
v_call: TRBV20-1; j_call: TRBJ1-2; d_call: NA; clone_size: NA; cdr3_nt: TGCAGTGCTAGTCCGCAGAACTATGGCTACACCTTC; cdr3_aa: CSASPQNYGYTF
v_call: TRBV7-9; j_call: TRBJ1-1; d_call: NA; clone_size: NA; cdr3_nt: TGTGCCAGCAGCTTAGGGCAGGCGAACACTGAGGCTTTCTTT; cdr3_aa: CASSLGQANTEAFF
v_call: TRBV7-9; j_call: TRBJ1-1; d_call: NA; clone_size: NA; cdr3_nt: TGTGCCAGCAGCTTCGGACAGTACAGCGCTGAAGCTTTCTTT; cdr3_aa: CASSFGQYSAEAFF
v_call: TRBV14; j_call: TRBJ2-3; d_call: TRBD2; clone_size: NA; cdr3_nt: TGTGCCAGCAGCCAATTTGAACTAGCGAGGACAGATACGCAGTATTTT; cdr3_aa: CASSQFELARTDTQYF
v_call: TRBV6-5; j_call: TRBJ1-1; d_call: NA; clone_size: once; cdr3_nt: TGTGCCAGCAGCGTGGAACAGGGTTCGAACACTGAAGCTTTCTTT; cdr3_aa: CASSVEQGSNTEAFF
v_call: TRBV18; j_call: TRBJ2-5; d_call: NA; clone_size: NA; cdr3_nt: TGTGCCAGCTCACCACGGGGCTTGGAGACCCAGTACTTC; cdr3_aa: CASSPRGLETQYF
v_call: TRBV6-2/TRBV6-3; j_call: TRBJ1-1; d_call: NA; clone_size: NA; cdr3_nt: TGTGCCACCAGCCCTGTGGTCCGGACTGAAACTTTCTTT; cdr3_aa: CATSPVVRTETFF
v_call: TRBV24-1; j_call: TRBJ1-2; d_call: NA; clone_size: once; cdr3_nt: TGTGCCACCAGTGACCCGGGACACCCTTATGGCTACACCTTC; cdr3_aa: CATSDPGHPYGYTF
v_call: TRBV3-1/TRBV3-2; j_call: TRBJ1-1; d_call: NA; clone_size: once; cdr3_nt: TGTGCCAGCAGCCTCAGGGGCACTGAAGCTTTCTTT; cdr3_aa: CASSLRGTEAFF
v_call: TRBV7-9; j_call: TRBJ1-2; d_call: TRBD1; clone_size: NA; cdr3_nt: TGTGCCAGCAGCCCGCCCTGGACAGGAATCATCTATGGCTACACCTTC; cdr3_aa: CASSPPWTGIIYGYTF
v_call: TRBV4-3; j_call: TRBJ1-1; d_call: NA; clone_size: NA; cdr3_nt: TGCGCCAGCAGCCCCGAGGGCCGTTCCTTCACTGAAGCTTTCTTT; cdr3_aa: CASSPEGRSFTEAFF
v_call: TRBV6-5; j_call: TRBJ2-5; d_call: TRBD2; clone_size: NA; cdr3_nt: TGTGCCAGCAGTTTGGCGGGGGGATCGGAGACCCAGTACTTC; cdr3_aa: CASSLAGGSETQYF
v_call: TRBV27; j_call: TRBJ1-6; d_call: NA; clone_size: once; cdr3_nt: TGTGCCAGCAGTTTGTTTCCAGGGTATAATTCACCCCTCCACTTT; cdr3_aa: CASSLFPGYNSPLHF
v_call: TRBV2; j_call: TRBJ1-5; d_call: NA; clone_size: NA; cdr3_nt: TGTGCCAGCAGAAATCCGATGAGTAGCAATCAGCCCCAGCATTTT; cdr3_aa: CASRNPMSSNQPQHF
v_call: TRBV5-1; j_call: TRBJ1-1; d_call: NA; clone_size: NA; cdr3_nt: TGCGCCAGCAGCCGGGGGACCATGAACACTGAAGCTTTCTTT; cdr3_aa: CASSRGTMNTEAFF
v_call: TRBV9; j_call: TRBJ2-1; d_call: TRBD1; clone_size: NA; cdr3_nt: TGTGCCAGCAGCGTCGACAGGGGGCCGATATTTGAGCAGTTCTTC; cdr3_aa: CASSVDRGPIFEQFF
v_call: TRBV3-1/TRBV3-2; j_call: TRBJ2-1; d_call: TRBD1; clone_size: NA; cdr3_nt: TGTGCCAGCAGCGGGACAGGGGGCAGGAATGAGCAGTTCTTC; cdr3_aa: CASSGTGGRNEQFF
v_call: TRBV4-2; j_call: TRBJ2-6; d_call: NA; clone_size: NA; cdr3_nt: TGTGCCAGCAGCTTAGGGGGCTCTGGGGCCAACGTCCTGACTTTC; cdr3_aa: CASSLGGSGANVLTF
v_call: TRBV14; j_call: TRBJ2-1; d_call: TRBD1; clone_size: NA; cdr3_nt: TGTGCCAGCAGCAAGTCGACAGGGGGCACCGGGACTCGGACCTACAATGAGCAGTTCTTC; cdr3_aa: CASSKSTGGTGTRTYNEQFF
v_call: TRBV7-7; j_call: TRBJ2-7; d_call: NA; clone_size: NA; cdr3_nt: TGTGCTAGCAGCTTAGACGCGGGCAAAGAGGGAGAGCAGTACTTC; cdr3_aa: CASSLDAGKEGEQYF
v_call: TRBV4-1; j_call: TRBJ2-4; d_call: NA; clone_size: NA; cdr3_nt: TGCGCCAGCAGCCAGCCCCGGTCGGGGGGCACGGACATTCAGTACTTC; cdr3_aa: CASSQPRSGGTDIQYF
v_call: TRBV13; j_call: TRBJ2-3; d_call: NA; clone_size: NA; cdr3_nt: TGTGCCAGCAGCCCACGCGGGGGCACAGATACGCAGTATTTT; cdr3_aa: CASSPRGGTDTQYF
v_call: TRBV28; j_call: TRBJ1-5; d_call: NA; clone_size: NA; cdr3_nt: TGTGCCAGCTGGGGCAGGGGCGGAGGTCAGCCCCAGCATTTT; cdr3_aa: CASWGRGGGQPQHF
v_call: TRBV7-2; j_call: TRBJ2-2; d_call: NA; clone_size: NA; cdr3_nt: TGTGCCAGCCGCCTGGTGGGGAGCACCGGGGAGCTGTTTTTT; cdr3_aa: CASRLVGSTGELFF
v_call: TRBV15; j_call: TRBJ2-4; d_call: NA; clone_size: NA; cdr3_nt: TGTGCCACCAGCAGGAACCGGGTCGGAAACATTCAGTACTTC; cdr3_aa: CATSRNRVGNIQYF